Listed here are 23 T cell receptor beta chains from one sample, sequenced in a study of monozygotic twins with inflammatory bowel disease. Reprocessing the 5' RACE reads, TCRdb reports a single entry for every CDR3 protein and omits DNA. The ten most abundant clones cover roughly 2.6% of a sample with fewer than 450,000 distinct CDR3 sequences. Source material: blood. These receptors came from a human donor with ulcerative colitis or Crohn's disease, or a healthy co-twin of an affected twin (not recorded which).

The chain uses TRBV19 and TRBJ2-2; no DNA is available, so the TRBD1 call from TCRdb remains unchecked. Germline V gene data show CDR1 as LNHDA and CDR2 as SQIVND (reference sequence). The CDR3 consists of 13 residues. CDR3 sequence reads: CATRFGGGWELFF. Filled out from reference TRBV19 and TRBJ2-2, the complete variable domain reads DGGITQSPKYLFRKEGQNVTLSCEQNLNHDAMYWYRQDPGQGLRLIYYSQIVNDFQKGDIAEGYSVSREKKESFPLTVTSAQKNPTAFYLCATRFGGGWELFFGEGSRLTVL.

V usage is TRBV11-2 and J usage is TRBJ2-7; TCRdb picks TRBD1, but there is no DNA to check that call. The CDR3 sequence is 15 residues long. The V gene's germline CDR1 is SGHAT and CDR2 FQNNGV. CDR3 protein: CASSSPRAGHYEQYF. Combining the CDR3 with reference TRBV11-2 and TRBJ2-7 gives the whole variable domain EAGVAQSPRYKIIEKRQSVAFWCNPISGHATLYWYQQILGQGPKLLIQFQNNGVVDDSQLPKDRFSAERLKGVDSTLKIQPAKLEDSAVYLCASSSPRAGHYEQYFGPGTRLTVT.

This sequence joins TRBV7-2 and TRBJ2-7; checking the TCRdb D call of TRBD1 is not possible without DNA. This CDR3 has 15 amino acids. CDR1 is SGHTA and CDR2 is FQGNSA in the germline V gene. The CDR3 is CASSYAGQGTYEQYF. The full variable domain, completed using reference TRBV7-2 and TRBJ2-7, is GAGVSQSPSNKVTEKGKDVELRCDPISGHTALYWYRQSLGQGLEFLIYFQGNSAPDKSGLPSDRFSAERTGGSVSTLTIQRTQQEDSAVYLCASSYAGQGTYEQYFGPGTRLTVT.

The rearrangement joins TRBV18 to TRBJ2-7; TCRdb designates TRBD1, a call that cannot be tested without DNA. The CDR3 length is 14 residues. Germline V gene sequence: CDR1 KGHSH, CDR2 LQKENI. The CDR3 protein is CASSSSGQGAEQYF.

The chain combines TRBV7-9 with TRBJ1-2. CDR1 SEHNR and CDR2 FQNEAQ come from the germline V gene (reference sequence). The CDR3 covers 15 residues. The CDR3 here is CASSSGRILNYGYTF.

V and J are TRBV7-3 and TRBJ2-1; TCRdb's assignment of TRBD1 cannot be checked, as there is no DNA. In germline, CDR1 is SGHTA, CDR2 FQGTGA. This CDR3 spans 13 amino acids. CDR3 loop: CASSSDRYNEQFF.

J is TRBJ1-2 and V is TRBV19; TCRdb picks TRBD1, but there is no DNA to check that call. CDR1 and CDR2 (germline): LNHDA, SQIVND (reference sequence). This CDR3 is 15 amino acids long. CDR3 in amino acids: CASRGSDALNYGYTF.

The chain carries TRBV6-5 and TRBJ2-7; the TRBD1 assignment by TCRdb is unverifiable without DNA. The CDR3 has 14 amino acids. Per the germline V gene, CDR1 is MNHEY and CDR2 is SVGAGI. CDR3 loop: CASSYGIAAGEQYF.

The chain couples TRBV19 to TRBJ1-1; TCRdb gives TRBD1 as the D gene, but with no DNA this cannot be confirmed. The CDR3 consists of 14 residues. Germline assignment: CDR1 LNHDA and CDR2 SQIVND (reference sequence). The CDR3 here is CASSIQGSHTEAFF.

This chain links TRBV7-9 with TRBJ2-7; TCRdb's D call, TRBD1, is unchecked because there is no DNA. CDR1 is SEHNR and CDR2 is FQNEAQ in the germline V gene (reference sequence). CDR3 length: 14 amino acids. CDR3 sequence reads: CASSARVLLDEQYF.

The chain employs TRBV12-3 or TRBV12-4 and TRBJ1-5; TCRdb gives TRBD1 as the D gene, but with no DNA this cannot be confirmed. The CDR3 sequence is 17 residues long. The CDR3 sequence is CASSPGQGRWSNQPQHF.

V gene TRBV5-4 combines with J gene TRBJ2-2; the D call of TRBD1 rests on TCRdb alone, since no DNA is present to check it. This CDR3 has 15 amino acids. Germline CDR1 reads SGHNT; CDR2 reads YYREEE (reference sequence). The chain's CDR3 is CASSPIIRGTGELFF.

The CDR3 is CATSDLRQPYGYTF. The rearrangement links TRBV24-1 to TRBJ1-2; the TCRdb call, TRBD1, lacks DNA for checking. Germline lookup yields CDR1 KGHDR and CDR2 SFDVKD. The CDR3 has 14 amino acids.

This chain uses TRBV7-2 with TRBJ1-1; TCRdb outputs TRBD1, but without DNA this stays unchecked. Per the germline V gene, CDR1 is SGHTA and CDR2 is FQGNSA. The CDR3 extends over 15 amino acids. The CDR3 region is CASTIWGGLNTEAFF.

Here the CDR3 reads CASSFAAGGSFSYEQYF. J is TRBJ2-7 and V is TRBV5-5; TCRdb designates TRBD2, a call that cannot be tested without DNA. This CDR3 has 17 residues. Germline-derived CDR1 and CDR2 are SGHKS and YYEKEE (reference sequence).

The chain joins TRBV4-3 to TRBJ2-2. The CDR3 contains 15 residues. From germline, CDR1 is LGHNA and CDR2 YSLEER. CDR3 sequence reads: CASSRIMGDPGELFF.

The chain has TRBV4-3 and TRBJ1-5. Germline CDR1 reads LGHNA; CDR2 reads YSLEER. The length of the CDR3 is 19 residues. CDR3 sequence reads: CASSQDIVRGPTLNQPQHF.

The chain uses TRBV6-2 or TRBV6-3 and TRBJ1-1; TCRdb indicates TRBD1, and absent DNA this call remains unverified. CDR1 is MNHEY and CDR2 is SVGEGT in the germline V gene. This CDR3 is built from 14 residues. This CDR3 reads CASTGMGMNTEAFF.

The chain is built from TRBV7-2 and TRBJ2-5; the TCRdb call, TRBD2, lacks DNA for checking. This CDR3 has 14 amino acids. Germline CDR1 is SGHTA and CDR2 is FQGNSA. The CDR3 loop reads CASSLTASQETQYF.

This chain links TRBV7-3 with TRBJ1-5; the D call from TCRdb, TRBD1, cannot be confirmed without DNA. Germline CDR1 reads SGHTA; CDR2 reads FQGTGA. The CDR3 covers 12 residues. The CDR3 reads CASSERGGPQHF.

The chain joins TRBV25-1 to TRBJ2-7; TCRdb's D call of TRBD1 is untestable without DNA. The CDR3 contains 11 residues. The germline V gene has CDR1 MGHDK and CDR2 SYGVNS. The CDR3 is CASSVGEEQYF.

This rearrangement joins TRBV5-1 to TRBJ1-2; TCRdb indicates TRBD1, and absent DNA this call remains unverified. CDR1 SGHRS and CDR2 YFSETQ come from the germline V gene. The CDR3 totals 16 residues. This CDR3 is CASSLDKAGGGYGYTF.

The chain couples TRBV6-1 to TRBJ2-7. The CDR3 totals 13 residues. Germline loops: CDR1 MNHNS, CDR2 SASEGT. CDR3 sequence reads: CASSEDTLGEQYF.